This T cell receptor (beta chain) appears in the sequencing data of a study of shared clonotypes between healthy human individuals. This CDR3 is 16 amino acids long. From germline, CDR1 is SGHRS and CDR2 YFSETQ. Clones were read by immunoSEQ multiplex PCR, and TCRdb kept only the in-frame ones, dropping some. Among around 1,000,000 clones listed, 70% to 85% were seen once. The TCR originated in a man aged 18 to 29 in good health. Some clones in this sample may be carry-over from other donors' samples. The V and J genes are TRBV5-1 and TRBJ2-5; 9 bases match TRBD2. Near its end, the DNA agrees better with TRBJ2-7, so the J call may be wrong. Sequences were obtained from memory CD4+ T cells from PBMCs. Subset indicated: CD45RA-negative fraction. The DNA for the CDR3 is TGCGCCAGCAGCTTCGGACTAGCGCCGGGTTTGTACGAGCAGTACTTC. Translating it yields CASSFGLAPGLYEQYF.